This T cell receptor (beta chain) was documented in a study of graft-versus-host responses after intestinal transplantation. Across the whole study: For approximately 3 years after anti-thymocyte globulin induction, all recipients took tacrolimus and steroids.

The CDR3 sequence is 12 residues long. Per germline, CDR1 SGHTA and CDR2 FQGTGA. The V gene end was trimmed by 5 bases and the J gene end by 10 bases; junction bases not matched to a gene: 6. Comment on this clone: Antigen: not known.

General observations from the study: Allograft graft-versus-host to host-versus-graft clonal ratios ran high in patients with graft-donor T cell macrochimerism.

The repertoire was sequenced with immunoSEQ multiplex PCR; TCRdb's copy has only in-frame clones and lacks some. This sample has 80,000 to 100,000 clones, with roughly 90% found just once. The origin of this receptor is a human donor who received an intestinal transplant. The V and J genes are TRBV7-3 and TRBJ2-7; 9 bases are shared with TRBD1. The input for sequencing was unstimulated CD4+ T cells sorted from spleen or lymph node cells, taken before intestinal transplant. CDR3 residues: CASSHPGQGQYF. CDR3 in DNA: TGTGCCAGCAGCCACCCGGGACAGGGACAGTACTTC. The full variable domain, completed using reference TRBV7-3 and TRBJ2-7, is GAGVSQTPSNKVTEKGKYVELRCDPISGHTALYWYRQSLGQGPEFLIYFQGTGAADDSGLPNDRFFAVRPEGSVSTLKIQRTERGDSAVYLCASSHPGQGQYFGPGTRLTVT.